This TCR beta chain appears in the sequencing data of a study of cytomegalovirus exposure and HLA in healthy donors. Worth noting for this clone: Its matching antigen is unknown.

The study, taken as a whole, reports: An ancestry cluster, one associated with Asian ancestry, reportedly showed fewer N-insertions than the 666-donor mean in a later analysis. Using a false discovery rate of 0.05, a later analysis showed that approximately 16,000 TCR beta sequences were associated with HLA alleles. In an earlier analysis, most TCR beta V segments were productive about 87% or about 30% of the time.

Primers: 60 Vbeta forward and 13 Jbeta reverse. Source study methods: Later, tens of millions of unique TCR beta chains were counted in an analysis, and some 11 million of them were shared. The table came from immunoSEQ multiplex PCR; TCRdb's copy has only in-frame clones and leaves some out. The V and J calls and clone size come from that table; D and trimming were worked out from the DNA. The sample lists 230,000 or so clones, around 90% occurring once. The TCR originated in a girl aged 2 to 9 in good health and CMV-seronegative. Sequencing used PBMCs.

The CDR3 loop reads CASSLAPDSPDYEQYF. CDR3 DNA: TGTGCCAGCAGCTTAGCGCCCGACAGTCCGGACTACGAGCAGTACTTC. The chain joins TRBV7-4 to TRBJ2-7; maybe TRBD1 (5 bases). V was clipped by 0 bases and J by 3 bases, with 15 bases between them. This CDR3 region has 16 residues. Germline V lookup: CDR1 SGHVT, CDR2 SQSDAQ.